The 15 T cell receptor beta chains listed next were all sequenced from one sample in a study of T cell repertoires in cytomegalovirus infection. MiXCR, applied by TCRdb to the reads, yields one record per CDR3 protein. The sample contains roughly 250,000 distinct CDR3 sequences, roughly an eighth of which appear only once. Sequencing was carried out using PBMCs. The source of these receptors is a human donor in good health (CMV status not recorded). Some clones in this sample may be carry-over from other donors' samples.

The CDR3 sequence: CATRLGMANTGELFF. The CDR3 nucleotides read TGTGCCACCCGGTTGGGGATGGCGAACACCGGGGAGCTGTTTTTT. The chain couples TRBV6-6 to TRBJ2-2; D ambiguous. Germline V gene sequence: CDR1 MNHNY, CDR2 SVGAGI (reference sequence). This CDR3 spans 15 amino acids. Trimming pared 10 bases from V and 0 bases from J, leaving 15 bases between.

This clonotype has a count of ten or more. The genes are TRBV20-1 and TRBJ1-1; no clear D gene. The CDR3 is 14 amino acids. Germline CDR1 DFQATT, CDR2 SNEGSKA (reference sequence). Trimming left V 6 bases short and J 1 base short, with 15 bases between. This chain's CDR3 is CSAYRHQSNTEAFF. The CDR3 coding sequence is TGCAGTGCCTATCGACATCAATCGAACACTGAAGCTTTCTTT.

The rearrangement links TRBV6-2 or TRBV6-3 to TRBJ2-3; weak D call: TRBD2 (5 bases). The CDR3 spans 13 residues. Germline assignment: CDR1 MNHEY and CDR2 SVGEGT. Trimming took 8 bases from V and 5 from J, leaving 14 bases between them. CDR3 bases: TGTGCCAGCGAAGACCCGGGGAGAGATACGCAGTATTTT. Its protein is CASEDPGRDTQYF.

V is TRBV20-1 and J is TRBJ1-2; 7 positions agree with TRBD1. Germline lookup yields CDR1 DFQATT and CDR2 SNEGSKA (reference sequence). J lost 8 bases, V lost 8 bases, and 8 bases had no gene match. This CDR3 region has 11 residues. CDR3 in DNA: TGCAGTTCAAGGACAGGCCTAGGCTACACCTTC. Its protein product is CSSRTGLGYTF.

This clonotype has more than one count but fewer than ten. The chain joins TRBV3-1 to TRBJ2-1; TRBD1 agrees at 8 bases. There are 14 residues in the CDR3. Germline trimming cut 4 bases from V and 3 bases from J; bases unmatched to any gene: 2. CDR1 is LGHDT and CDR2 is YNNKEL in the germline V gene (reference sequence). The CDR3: CASSPGQVYNEQFF. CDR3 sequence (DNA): TGTGCCAGCAGCCCGGGACAGGTCTACAATGAGCAGTTCTTC.

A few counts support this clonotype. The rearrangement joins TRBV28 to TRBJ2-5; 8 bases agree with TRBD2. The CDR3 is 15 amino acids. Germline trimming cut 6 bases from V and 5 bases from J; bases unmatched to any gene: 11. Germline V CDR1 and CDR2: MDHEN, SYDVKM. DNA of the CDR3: TGTGCCAGCAGCGTTTTTAGCGGGGCACGGGAGACCCAGTACTTC. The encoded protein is CASSVFSGARETQYF.

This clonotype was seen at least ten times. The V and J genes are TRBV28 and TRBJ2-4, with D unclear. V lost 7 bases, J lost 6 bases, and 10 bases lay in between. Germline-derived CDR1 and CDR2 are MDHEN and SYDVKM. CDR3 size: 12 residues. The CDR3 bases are TGTGCCAGCAACCAACAGTTAAACATTCAGTACTTC. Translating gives CASNQQLNIQYF.

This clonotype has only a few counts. The CDR3 bases are TGTGCCAGCAGTGAAGAGCAGGGTTACGGCTACACCTTC. Residues: CASSEEQGYGYTF. The chain recombines TRBV2 with TRBJ1-2; D may be TRBD1 (5 bases). The CDR3 has 13 amino acids. V lost 1 base and J lost 8, with 11 bases in between. The germline V gene encodes CDR1 SNHLY and CDR2 FYNNEI. The complete variable domain, with remaining parts taken from reference TRBV2 and TRBJ1-2, reads EPEVTQTPSHQVTQMGQEVILRCVPISNHLYFYWYRQILGQKVEFLVSFYNNEISEKSEIFDDQFSVERPDGSNFTLKIRSTKLEDSAMYFCASSEEQGYGYTFGSGTRLTVV.

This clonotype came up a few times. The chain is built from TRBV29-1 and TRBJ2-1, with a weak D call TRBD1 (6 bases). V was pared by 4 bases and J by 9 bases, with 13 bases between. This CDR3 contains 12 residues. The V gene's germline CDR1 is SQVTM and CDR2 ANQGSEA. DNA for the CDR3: TGCAGCGTTGTCAGGACAGATGGTGAGCAGTTCTTC. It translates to CSVVRTDGEQFF.

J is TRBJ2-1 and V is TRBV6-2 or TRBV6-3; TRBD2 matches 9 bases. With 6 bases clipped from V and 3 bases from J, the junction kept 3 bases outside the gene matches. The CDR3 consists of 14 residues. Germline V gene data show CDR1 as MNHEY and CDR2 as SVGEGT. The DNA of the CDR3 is TGTGCCAGCAGGCCTAGCGGGAACTACAATGAGCAGTTCTTC. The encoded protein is CASRPSGNYNEQFF.

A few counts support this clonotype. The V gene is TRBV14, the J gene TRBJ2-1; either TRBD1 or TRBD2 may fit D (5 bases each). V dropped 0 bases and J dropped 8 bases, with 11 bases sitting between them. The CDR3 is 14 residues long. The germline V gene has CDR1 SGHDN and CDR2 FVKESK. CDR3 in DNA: TGTGCCAGCAGCCAAGATCACGGGGACGATGAGCAGTTCTTC. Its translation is CASSQDHGDDEQFF.

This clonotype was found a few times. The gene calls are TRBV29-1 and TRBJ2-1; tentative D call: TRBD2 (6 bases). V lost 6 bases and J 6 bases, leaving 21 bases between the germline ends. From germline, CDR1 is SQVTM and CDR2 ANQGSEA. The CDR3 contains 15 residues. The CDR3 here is CSVVSGTRTINEQFF. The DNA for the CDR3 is TGCAGCGTCGTCTCGGGGACTCGGACGATCAATGAGCAGTTCTTC.

The CDR3 protein is CASSLRDAAAGELFF. The CDR3 region has the DNA TGCGCCAGCAGCCTCCGGGACGCAGCCGCCGGGGAGCTGTTTTTT. The chain is built from TRBV5-1 and TRBJ2-2; D could derive from TRBD1 or TRBD2 (5 bases each). The germline V and J ends were trimmed by 4 bases and 6 bases, with 16 bases remaining between them. The germline V gene has CDR1 SGHRS and CDR2 YFSETQ. The length of the CDR3 is 15 residues.

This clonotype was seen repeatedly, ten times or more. The CDR3 DNA sequence: TGTGCCAGCAGCCTGGTGAGGGTTCTTGCCGGGGAGCTGTTTTTT. It specifies CASSLVRVLAGELFF. The V and J genes are TRBV7-8 and TRBJ2-2; a possible D gene is TRBD2 (5 bases). V was pared by 5 bases and J by 6 bases, with 16 bases between. Looked up from germline, CDR1 is SGHVS and CDR2 is FQNEAQ. This CDR3 has 15 amino acids.

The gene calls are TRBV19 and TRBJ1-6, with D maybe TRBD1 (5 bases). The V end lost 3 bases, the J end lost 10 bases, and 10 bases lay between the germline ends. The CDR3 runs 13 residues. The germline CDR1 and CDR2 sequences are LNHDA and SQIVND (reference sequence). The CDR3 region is CASSMTGESPLHF. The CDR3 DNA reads TGTGCCAGTAGTATGACGGGGGAATCACCCCTCCACTTT. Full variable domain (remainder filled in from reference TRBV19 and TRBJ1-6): DGGITQSPKYLFRKEGQNVTLSCEQNLNHDAMYWYRQDPGQGLRLIYYSQIVNDFQKGDIAEGYSVSREKKESFPLTVTSAQKNPTAFYLCASSMTGESPLHFGNGTRLTVT.